These T cell receptor beta chains were read from a single sample in a study of cytomegalovirus exposure and HLA in healthy donors. TCRdb's copy holds only in-frame clones and misses some; the assay was immunoSEQ multiplex PCR. Here the sample spans approximately 140,000 clones, about four fifths being singletons. The sequenced sample was PBMCs. The receptors shown here come from a human donor in good health. CDR3s include the opening cysteine and the closing phenylalanine or tryptophan. The order of the fields is CDR3 protein, CDR3 DNA, V gene, J gene, CDR3 length, clone size, D gene. A D gene is named only where the DNA matches it firmly. Clone sizes are given selectively: once, few, many, or a class where the clone is expanded.

CDR3: CAWKISGQGPTEAFF
DNA: TGTGCCTGGAAAATTTCGGGACAGGGGCCCACTGAAGCTTTCTTT
V: TRBV30
J: TRBJ1-1
length: 15
size: NA
D: TRBD1

CDR3: CASTPGTSGGQTQYF
DNA: TGTGCCAGCACCCCAGGGACTAGCGGAGGCCAGACCCAGTACTTC
V: TRBV11-2
J: TRBJ2-5
length: 15
size: NA
D: TRBD2

CDR3: CSVGRGLNTEAFF
DNA: TGCAGCGTTGGCAGGGGGTTGAACACTGAAGCTTTCTTT
V: TRBV29-1
J: TRBJ1-1
length: 13
size: NA
D: TRBD1

CDR3: CASSPGGIYYGYTF
DNA: TGTGCCAGCTCACCTGGGGGCATTTATTATGGCTACACCTTC
V: TRBV18
J: TRBJ1-2
length: 14
size: NA
D: NA

CDR3: CASSEYLREGLWNEQFF
DNA: TGTGCCAGCAGTGAATATTTGCGGGAGGGCTTATGGAATGAGCAGTTCTTC
V: TRBV6-1
J: TRBJ2-1
length: 17
size: NA
D: TRBD2

CDR3: CASSQDRGMVTEAFF
DNA: TGCGCCAGCAGCCAAGATAGAGGGATGGTCACTGAAGCTTTCTTT
V: TRBV4-3
J: TRBJ1-1
length: 15
size: NA
D: NA

CDR3: CASSLVGGITSNEQFF
DNA: TGCGCCAGCAGCTTGGTAGGGGGAATCACAAGCAATGAGCAGTTCTTC
V: TRBV5-1
J: TRBJ2-1
length: 16
size: NA
D: NA

CDR3: CATADSFSYNEQFF
DNA: TGTGCCACCGCCGACAGCTTTTCCTACAATGAGCAGTTCTTC
V: TRBV27
J: TRBJ2-1
length: 14
size: NA
D: NA

CDR3: CAIYSGGTDTQYF
DNA: TGTGCCATCTATAGCGGGGGGACAGATACGCAGTATTTT
V: TRBV10-3
J: TRBJ2-3
length: 13
size: NA
D: TRBD2

CDR3: CASSLVGTTDYNEQFF
DNA: TGCGCCAGCAGCTTGGTCGGGACAACCGACTACAATGAGCAGTTCTTC
V: TRBV5-1
J: TRBJ2-1
length: 16
size: NA
D: NA

CDR3: CASSDSDGGTEAFF
DNA: TGTGCCAGCAGTGACTCGGACGGGGGCACTGAAGCTTTCTTT
V: TRBV6-4
J: TRBJ1-1
length: 14
size: NA
D: NA

CDR3: CASSEGLAGAYEQYF
DNA: TGCGCCAGCAGTGAGGGGCTAGCGGGAGCCTACGAGCAGTACTTC
V: TRBV10-1
J: TRBJ2-7
length: 15
size: NA
D: TRBD2

CDR3: CAWSRGSGQETQYF
DNA: TGTGCCTGGAGCCGTGGGTCCGGGCAAGAGACCCAGTACTTC
V: TRBV30
J: TRBJ2-5
length: 14
size: NA
D: NA

CDR3: CASSYGQATYNEQFF
DNA: TGTGCCAGCAGTTACGGACAGGCCACCTACAATGAGCAGTTCTTC
V: TRBV6-5
J: TRBJ2-1
length: 15
size: NA
D: TRBD1

CDR3: CASSLWDRTYEQYF
DNA: TGCGCCAGCAGCTTGTGGGACAGGACCTACGAGCAGTACTTC
V: TRBV5-1
J: TRBJ2-7
length: 14
size: NA
D: TRBD1

CDR3: CASSRTGRDTEAFF
DNA: TGTGCCAGCAGCCGGACAGGGCGGGACACTGAAGCTTTCTTT
V: TRBV5-4
J: TRBJ1-1
length: 14
size: few
D: TRBD1